These T cell receptor beta chains were read from a single sample in a study of T-cell reconstitution after alpha-beta-depleted transplantation in children. TCRdb reprocessed the PCR reads via MiXCR and lists one record per CDR3 protein. The sample contains fewer than 550,000 distinct CDR3 sequences, around 15% of which appear only once. Sequencing used PBMCs, mostly from graft donor cells, obtained 360 days after TCRalphabeta/CD19-depleted stem cell transplant. The receptors originated from a boy in the first two years of life who had a stem cell transplant for Wiskott-Aldrich syndrome, so the T cells may come from the graft donor. Both conserved end residues are part of each CDR3. The order of the fields is V gene, J gene, clone size, D gene, CDR3 protein, CDR3 DNA. D genes are given only for firm matches. Size tells how often a clone was seen (once, few, many) or the class of an expanded clone, and some rows leave it out.

TRBV20-1	TRBJ2-2	many	-	CSARRSGLTGELFF	TGCAGTGCTAGACGCTCAGGTTTAACCGGGGAGCTGTTTTTT
TRBV20-1	TRBJ2-5	-	TRBD1	CSASRDSYRETQYF	TGCAGTGCTAGTAGGGACAGTTACCGAGAGACCCAGTACTTC
TRBV6-2/TRBV6-3	TRBJ2-1	few	-	CASTRGYNEQFF	TGTGCCAGCACCCGGGGTTACAATGAGCAGTTCTTC
TRBV5-1	TRBJ2-2	few	-	CASSLGFWGRTGELFF	TGCGCCAGCAGCTTGGGGTTCTGGGGGCGCACCGGGGAGCTGTTTTTT
TRBV6-5	TRBJ1-5	-	-	CASSYPGHYNQPQHF	TGTGCCAGCAGTTACCCAGGACACTACAATCAGCCCCAGCATTTT
TRBV4-1	TRBJ2-7	-	TRBD1	CASSQVGTGFYEQYF	TGCGCCAGCAGCCAAGTTGGGACAGGATTCTACGAGCAGTACTTC
TRBV7-9	TRBJ1-2	-	-	CASSGPGFDSPYTF	TGTGCCAGCAGCGGCCCGGGGTTTGACTCTCCCTACACCTTC
TRBV4-2	TRBJ2-7	-	-	CASSQESLGIGQYF	TGTGCCAGCAGCCAAGAATCCCTGGGGATCGGGCAGTACTTC
TRBV12-3/TRBV12-4	TRBJ1-5	few	-	CASGWTGRGAQHF	TGTGCCAGCGGTTGGACCGGGAGGGGGGCCCAGCATTTT
TRBV24-1	TRBJ2-3	many	-	CATSASRRHRPDTQYF	TGTGCCACCAGTGCCTCCCGACGCCACCGTCCAGATACGCAGTATTTT
TRBV27	TRBJ2-5	few	-	CASSHNRDFQETQYF	TGTGCCAGCAGTCACAACCGGGACTTCCAAGAGACCCAGTACTTC
TRBV6-1	TRBJ2-7	many	TRBD2	CASSRGLAGVYEQYF	TGTGCCAGCAGCAGAGGACTAGCGGGAGTCTACGAGCAGTACTTC
TRBV6-2/TRBV6-3	TRBJ2-1	-	TRBD2	CASRVSAGPRGNEQFF	TGTGCCAGCAGGGTGTCAGCGGGACCTCGGGGCAATGAGCAGTTCTTC
TRBV2	TRBJ2-7	few	TRBD2	CASSALAGGLGQYF	TGTGCCAGCAGTGCTCTAGCGGGAGGTCTCGGGCAGTACTTC
TRBV7-2	TRBJ2-7	few	-	CASSSKAVSWRSEQYF	TGTGCCAGCAGCTCCAAAGCCGTTTCCTGGCGTAGTGAGCAGTACTTC
TRBV6-5	TRBJ2-7	many	TRBD2	CASSFTGTSEGEQYF	TGTGCCAGCAGTTTCACCGGGACTAGCGAAGGCGAGCAGTACTTC
TRBV5-1	TRBJ2-7	-	-	CASSLVQGSGYEQYF	TGCGCCAGCAGCTTGGTCCAAGGTAGCGGCTACGAGCAGTACTTC
TRBV20-1	TRBJ1-3	few	-	CSASEGDTIYF	TGCAGTGCTAGCGAGGGCGACACCATATATTTT
TRBV7-2	TRBJ2-5	few	-	CASSYTGMRETQYF	TGTGCCAGCAGCTATACAGGGATGCGAGAGACCCAGTACTTC
TRBV12-3/TRBV12-4	TRBJ2-7	-	-	CASSPSMGGEQYF	TGTGCCAGCAGTCCCTCCATGGGTGGCGAGCAGTACTTC
TRBV6-2/TRBV6-3	TRBJ2-4	many	-	CASSYEYLRGPRRAKNIQYF	TGTGCCAGCAGTTATGAGTACCTAAGGGGACCTAGGAGAGCCAAAAACATTCAGTACTTC
TRBV20-1	TRBJ2-1	-	TRBD1	CSARGRDRVLRRSYNEQFF	TGCAGTGCTAGAGGCCGGGACAGGGTCCTTCGGAGATCCTACAATGAGCAGTTCTTC
TRBV11-2	TRBJ2-7	many	TRBD1	CASSLAGRGQYEQYF	TGTGCCAGCAGCTTAGCTGGCAGGGGGCAATACGAGCAGTACTTC
TRBV12-3/TRBV12-4	TRBJ2-7	-	TRBD2	CASSFSPETSGRKYF	TGTGCCAGCAGTTTTTCCCCGGAAACCAGCGGGAGGAAGTACTTC
TRBV12-3/TRBV12-4	TRBJ2-5	few	-	CASSFRLTGGGETQYF	TGTGCCAGCAGTTTCCGCCTTACAGGAGGGGGAGAGACCCAGTACTTC
TRBV6-5	TRBJ2-7	few	TRBD1	CASSYRRQGIAYEQYF	TGTGCCAGCAGTTACCGCCGACAGGGGATCGCCTACGAGCAGTACTTC
TRBV3-1	TRBJ2-5	-	TRBD2	CASSQDGGGQETQYF	TGTGCCAGCAGCCAAGATGGGGGGGGCCAAGAGACCCAGTACTTC
TRBV4-1	TRBJ2-3	few	-	CASSLRGLGTDTQYF	TGCGCCAGCAGCCTAAGGGGCCTTGGCACAGATACGCAGTATTTT
TRBV12-3/TRBV12-4	TRBJ2-5	-	-	CASSLVGVYQETQYF	TGTGCCAGCAGCTTGGTGGGGGTTTACCAAGAGACCCAGTACTTC
TRBV20-1	TRBJ2-2	-	TRBD1	CSARAGGNTGELFF	TGCAGTGCTAGAGCAGGGGGGAACACCGGGGAGCTGTTTTTT
TRBV5-5	TRBJ2-7	many	-	CASSLGGPKQYF	TGTGCCAGCAGCTTGGGAGGACCCAAGCAGTACTTC
TRBV2	TRBJ2-1	-	TRBD1	CASSEDRGDEQFF	TGTGCCAGCAGTGAGGACAGGGGAGATGAGCAGTTCTTC
TRBV7-2	TRBJ2-1	-	-	CASSWERHSYNEQFF	TGTGCCAGCAGCTGGGAGCGGCACTCCTACAATGAGCAGTTCTTC
TRBV28	TRBJ2-3	-	TRBD2	CASRVAGITDTQYF	TGTGCCAGCAGGGTAGCGGGAATCACAGATACGCAGTATTTT
TRBV7-2	TRBJ2-5	few	-	CASSSLDYRDF	TGTGCCAGCAGCTCACTAGATTACAGGGACTTC
TRBV11-2	TRBJ1-4	few	-	CASSLRVGAREKLFF	TGTGCCAGCAGCTTGCGTGTCGGGGCAAGAGAAAAACTGTTTTTT
TRBV5-1	TRBJ2-3	few	TRBD1	CASSLYRGVDTQYF	TGCGCCAGCAGCTTGTACAGGGGTGTTGATACGCAGTATTTT
TRBV20-1	TRBJ2-7	-	-	CSARGAGWEQYF	TGCAGTGCTAGAGGGGCGGGTTGGGAGCAGTACTTC
TRBV2	TRBJ2-5	-	TRBD1	CATETGGAKTQYF	TGTGCCACCGAGACAGGGGGCGCGAAGACCCAGTACTTC
TRBV30	TRBJ2-3	-	TRBD1	CAWRGQGQSTDTQYF	TGTGCCTGGAGGGGACAGGGCCAAAGCACAGATACGCAGTATTTT
TRBV5-1	TRBJ2-7	-	-	CASSLDGGSITRPYEQYF	TGCGCCAGCAGCTTGGACGGGGGCAGTATTACGAGACCCTACGAGCAGTACTTC
TRBV5-1	TRBJ2-7	-	-	CASSLRQVDSYEQYF	TGCGCCAGCAGCTTGCGTCAGGTGGACTCCTACGAGCAGTACTTC
TRBV7-2	TRBJ2-1	few	TRBD2	CASSLLGLAGNEQFF	TGTGCCAGCAGCTTGTTGGGACTAGCGGGCAATGAGCAGTTCTTC
TRBV28	TRBJ2-3	-	-	CASSFPGWGGGDTQYF	TGTGCCAGCAGTTTTCCCGGATGGGGGGGCGGTGATACGCAGTATTTT
TRBV27	TRBJ2-3	-	TRBD2	CASRFGASGRAYTDTQYF	TGTGCCAGCAGGTTTGGGGCTAGCGGGAGGGCTTACACAGATACGCAGTATTTT
TRBV7-9	TRBJ2-7	-	-	CASSLPGPGAHEQYF	TGTGCCAGCAGCCTACCAGGGCCAGGGGCCCACGAGCAGTACTTC